What follows are 25 T cell receptor beta chains derived from one specimen sequenced in a study of vaccination and CD4 T cells after COVID-19. Scientists ran DNA taken from cultured CD4+ T cells through the Oncomine TCR Beta short-read assay for sequencing. MiXCR, run by TCRdb on the PCR reads, gives a single entry per CDR3 protein. The sample shows 15,000 to 20,000 distinct CDR3 sequences, approximately 53% of them seen only once. Treatment noted: approximately 11-day PBMC culture with coronavirus spike peptide pools or control peptides (ViraFEST assay). Their antigen targets remain unknown. The sequenced sample consisted of CD4+ T cells from blood, cultured in vitro. These receptors all come from a human donor who had recovered from COVID-19.

The V call is TRBV6-4, the J call TRBJ1-1; TRBD1 is a possible D gene (6 bases). Germline V gene data show CDR1 as MRHNA and CDR2 as SNTAGT. V dropped 2 bases and J dropped 2 bases, with 9 bases sitting between them. CDR3 length: 14 residues. The chain's CDR3 is CASSDGGPNTEAFF. CDR3 sequence (DNA): TGTGCCAGCAGTGACGGGGGCCCTAACACTGAAGCTTTCTTT.

This clonotype was observed a handful of times. CDR3 region: CASRPGPTNGYTF. CDR3 in DNA: TGTGCCAGCAGACCGGGGCCAACGAATGGCTACACCTTC. The V gene is TRBV2, the J gene TRBJ1-2, with a weak D call TRBD1 (5 bases). Trimming took 6 bases from V and 6 from J, leaving 14 bases between them. Germline CDR1 SNHLY, CDR2 FYNNEI. CDR3 length equals 13 residues.

This rearrangement joins TRBV24-1 to TRBJ2-3, with D perhaps assigned TRBD1 or TRBD2 (6 bases each). Trimming removed 0 bases at V and 4 bases at J, with 10 bases between. Germline V gives CDR1 KGHDR, CDR2 SFDVKD. The CDR3 is 15 amino acids. Written as DNA, the CDR3 is TGTGCCACCAGTGATTTGACGGGGGCGGCAGATACGCAGTATTTT. Translation gives CATSDLTGAADTQYF.

This clonotype was picked up a small number of times. The chain carries TRBV6-1 and TRBJ2-3; TRBD1 aligns across 11 bases. The V gene end was trimmed by 6 bases and the J gene end by 3 bases; junction bases not matched to a gene: 5. This CDR3 has 15 amino acids. CDR1 and CDR2 from the germline V gene are MNHNS and SASEGT. CDR3 amino acids: CASRFRDRGTDTQYF. In DNA, the CDR3 is TGTGCCAGCAGATTCCGGGACAGGGGGACAGATACGCAGTATTTT.

The CDR3 loop is CASSLDPAPETQYF. The CDR3 DNA follows: TGCGCCAGCAGCTTGGATCCCGCCCCGGAGACCCAGTACTTC. The V and J genes are TRBV5-1 and TRBJ2-5, with no clear D. The germline V and J ends were trimmed by 0 bases and 5 bases, with 11 bases remaining between them. The CDR3 is made up of 14 amino acids. Per germline, CDR1 SGHRS and CDR2 YFSETQ.

This chain links TRBV28 with TRBJ2-7, with D tentatively TRBD1 (6 bases). This CDR3 comprises 14 residues. V was clipped by 5 bases and J by 4 bases, with 15 bases between them. Germline-derived CDR1 and CDR2 are MDHEN and SYDVKM. The CDR3 is CASSPGTPVYEQYF. DNA of the CDR3: TGTGCCAGCAGTCCCGGGACACCAGTTTACGAGCAGTACTTC.

This clonotype has a handful of counts. V is TRBV1 and J is TRBJ2-2; the table's D gene call, TRBD2, was not cross checked with the DNA. TRBV1 is listed as a pseudogene. The CDR3 runs to 15 residues. The DNA for the CDR3 is TGCACCAGCAGCCGGGGACTAGCGGGACGGGAGGAGCTGTTTTTT. As protein: CTSSRGLAGREELFF.

The chain uses TRBV6-1 and TRBJ1-3, with 7 bases that match TRBD1. Trimming cost V 6 bases and J 3 bases; bases outside gene matches: 5. This CDR3 is 14 amino acids long. Germline lookup yields CDR1 MNHNS and CDR2 SASEGT. CDR3 residues: CASRPTGLGNTIYF. The DNA for the CDR3 is TGTGCCAGCAGACCGACAGGGCTTGGAAACACCATATATTTT.

The genes are TRBV27 and TRBJ1-1; no clear D. This CDR3 spans 14 amino acids. Trimming stripped 10 bases from V and 8 bases from J, with 23 bases between. Germline V lookup: CDR1 MNHEY, CDR2 SMNVEV (reference sequence). DNA of the CDR3: TGTGCCACCCCAGGCAGGAGGAGTCTGCCGGAAGCTTTCTTT. Its translation is CATPGRRSLPEAFF.

The chain uses TRBV7-2 and TRBJ1-1, with D tentatively TRBD1 (6 bases). Germline CDR1 SGHTA, CDR2 FQGNSA. The CDR3 is 13 residues long. V was pared by 5 bases and J by 7 bases, with 14 bases between. CDR3 amino acids: CASSPQGGNEAFF. CDR3 DNA sequence: TGTGCCAGCAGCCCACAGGGTGGGAATGAAGCTTTCTTT. The full variable domain, with the rest looked up from reference TRBV7-2 and TRBJ1-1, is GAGVSQSPSNKVTEKGKDVELRCDPISGHTALYWYRQSLGQGLEFLIYFQGNSAPDKSGLPSDRFSAERTGGSVSTLTIQRTQQEDSAVYLCASSPQGGNEAFFGQGTRLTVV.

The gene calls are TRBV20-1 and TRBJ2-1, with 8 bases matching TRBD2. V dropped 3 bases and J dropped 8; count of bases not matched to a gene: 18. Germline CDR1 and CDR2: DFQATT and SNEGSKA (reference sequence). CDR3 length: 17 residues. The CDR3 is CSASLIAPGLVAYEQFF. The CDR3 coding sequence is TGCAGTGCTAGCCTTATCGCCCCGGGACTAGTGGCATATGAGCAGTTCTTC.

This clonotype was seen a handful of times. The CDR3 spells CSAPGQENTEAFF. As DNA, the CDR3 is TGCAGTGCTCCTGGACAGGAAAACACTGAAGCTTTCTTT. The chain uses TRBV20-1 and TRBJ1-1; 7 bases agree with TRBD1. The J segment lost 2 bases and the V segment lost 5 bases, leaving 5 bases of the junction unmatched. The CDR3 is 13 residues long. The V gene's germline CDR1 is DFQATT and CDR2 SNEGSKA (reference sequence).

CDR3 bases: TGTGCCAGCAGTTCTCCAGGTCTTACTAACTATGGCTACACCTTC. Translated: CASSSPGLTNYGYTF. This chain links TRBV12-3 or TRBV12-4 with TRBJ1-2; D remains unclear. The CDR3 runs 15 residues. V lost 4 bases, J lost 0 bases, and 12 bases lay in between.

This chain joins TRBV24-1 and TRBJ2-1; 12 nucleotides match TRBD2. The J segment lost 10 bases and the V segment lost 3 bases, leaving 6 bases of the junction unmatched. Germline V gene data show CDR1 as KGHDR and CDR2 as SFDVKD. CDR3 length: 15 residues. CDR3 sequence reads: CATSDNGLAGPEQFF. Written as DNA, the CDR3 is TGTGCCACCAGTGATAATGGACTAGCGGGACCCGAGCAGTTCTTC.

The chain recombines TRBV10-3 with TRBJ1-2; D is undetermined. Trimming shortened V by 6 bases and J by 0 bases, and 11 bases separated the two germline ends. The CDR3 extends over 14 amino acids. Germline CDR1 is ENHRY and CDR2 is SYGVKD. DNA for the CDR3: TGTGCCATCAGAGCGTCTGGATCTAACTATGGCTACACCTTC. Translating it yields CAIRASGSNYGYTF.

The genes are TRBV10-1 and TRBJ2-7, with unresolved D. The ends were cut back, 4 bases at V and 4 bases at J, with 11 bases in the middle. Germline V gene lookup returns CDR1 WNHNN and CDR2 SYGVQD (reference sequence). The CDR3 covers 13 residues. CDR3 in amino acids: CASSGQSGYEQYF. The CDR3 DNA reads as TGCGCCAGCAGTGGCCAGTCCGGGTACGAGCAGTACTTC.

This clonotype turned up a few times. This rearrangement joins TRBV20-1 to TRBJ2-5, with TRBD2 matching over 9 bases. This CDR3 has 18 residues. J was trimmed by 5 bases and V by 1 base; bases with no gene match: 17. CDR1 DFQATT and CDR2 SNEGSKA come from the germline V gene (reference sequence). CDR3 DNA sequence: TGCAGTGCTAGAGCCACGTCCCCCTCTAGCGGGGCCGGGGAGACCCAGTACTTC. It encodes CSARATSPSSGAGETQYF.

CDR3: CASSSAGTAPYEQYF. Here the CDR3 DNA reads TGTGCCAGCAGCTCGGCCGGGACAGCTCCCTACGAGCAGTACTTC. The gene calls are TRBV7-2 and TRBJ2-7, with 7 bases fitting TRBD1. J was trimmed by 2 bases and V by 4 bases; bases with no gene match: 8. This CDR3 has 15 amino acids. Germline V gene sequence: CDR1 SGHTA, CDR2 FQGNSA.

The chain is built from TRBV20-1 and TRBJ1-6; D ambiguous. Germline assignment: CDR1 DFQATT and CDR2 SNEGSKA (reference sequence). Trimming removed 0 bases at V and 4 bases at J, with 10 bases between. The CDR3 is 15 residues long. CDR3 protein: CSARDLGYYNSPLHF. The DNA for the CDR3 is TGCAGTGCTAGAGATCTTGGGTATTATAATTCACCCCTCCACTTT.

In this sample, this clonotype turned up a few times. The genes are TRBV25-1 and TRBJ2-7; TRBD2 matches 8 bases. This CDR3 region has 14 residues. CDR1 MGHDK and CDR2 SYGVNS come from the germline V gene. Germline trimming cut 1 base from V and 4 bases from J; bases unmatched to any gene: 3. For the CDR3, the DNA is TGTGCCAGCAGTGAATCCGGGAGGGAATACGAGCAGTACTTC. Translation gives CASSESGREYEQYF.

The V and J genes are TRBV6-1 and TRBJ1-1, with TRBD1 matching over 7 bases. V lost 8 bases, J lost 3 bases, and 9 bases stayed unmatched. The CDR3 runs to 14 residues. The germline CDR1 and CDR2 sequences are MNHNS and SASEGT. The chain's CDR3 is CASQPSDRDTEAFF. The CDR3 coding sequence is TGTGCCAGCCAACCCTCTGACAGGGACACTGAAGCTTTCTTT.

The chain joins TRBV7-8 to TRBJ1-2, with 11 bases that match TRBD1. This CDR3 contains 13 residues. The junction had 3 bases not matched to a gene; V was cut back by 4 bases and J by 8 bases. The germline gives CDR1 SGHVS, CDR2 FQNEAQ. CDR3 region: CASSSRDRGGYTF. As DNA, the CDR3 is TGTGCCAGCAGCTCCCGGGACAGGGGGGGCTACACCTTC.

The genes are TRBV19 and TRBJ1-2; D not resolved. Looked up from germline, CDR1 is LNHDA and CDR2 is SQIVND (reference sequence). With 2 bases removed from V and 2 bases from J, the gap between germline ends came to 12 bases. CDR3 length: 15 residues. CDR3 bases: TGTGCCAGTAGTATAACCTCCCCGCCCAACTATGGCTACACCTTC. As protein: CASSITSPPNYGYTF.

This clonotype was recorded a few times. The V gene is TRBV7-9, the J gene TRBJ2-2; unclear D gene. The CDR3 contains 16 residues. Trimming shortened V by 0 bases and J by 4 bases, and 12 bases separated the two germline ends. Germline V gene lookup returns CDR1 SEHNR and CDR2 FQNEAQ (reference sequence). The CDR3 bases are TGTGCCAGCAGCTTAGCGCGTTCAGCAAGCACCGGGGAGCTGTTTTTT. Protein product: CASSLARSASTGELFF. Variable domain in full (rest from reference TRBV7-9 and TRBJ2-2): DTGVSQNPRHKITKRGQNVTFRCDPISEHNRLYWYRQTLGQGPEFLTYFQNEAQLEKSRLLSDRFSAERPKGSFSTLEIQRTEQGDSAMYLCASSLARSASTGELFFGEGSRLTVL.

This rearrangement joins TRBV27 to TRBJ2-1, with D possibly matching TRBD2 (5 bases). Germline lookup yields CDR1 MNHEY and CDR2 SMNVEV (reference sequence). The CDR3 contains 15 residues. V was cut by 5 bases and J by 4 bases, with 15 bases left in between. In DNA, the CDR3 is TGTGCCAGCAGTATATATAGAGGGCTGTACAATGAGCAGTTCTTC. Its translation: CASSIYRGLYNEQFF.